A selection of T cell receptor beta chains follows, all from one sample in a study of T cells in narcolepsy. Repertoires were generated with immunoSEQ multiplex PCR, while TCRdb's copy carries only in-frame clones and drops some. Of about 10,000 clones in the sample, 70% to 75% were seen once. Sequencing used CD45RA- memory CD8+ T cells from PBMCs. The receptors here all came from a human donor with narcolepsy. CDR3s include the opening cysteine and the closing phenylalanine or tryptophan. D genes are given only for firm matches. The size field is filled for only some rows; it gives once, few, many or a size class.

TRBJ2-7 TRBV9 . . CASSVGSRYEQYF TGTGCCAGCAGCGTAGGGTCCAGGTACGAGCAGTACTTC
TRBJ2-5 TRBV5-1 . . CASSEDSFKETQYF TGCGCCAGCAGCGAGGACAGTTTTAAAGAGACCCAGTACTTC
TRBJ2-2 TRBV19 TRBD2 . CASSDPGLAGASGELFF TGTGCCAGTAGTGACCCGGGACTAGCGGGAGCTTCGGGGGAGCTGTTTTTT
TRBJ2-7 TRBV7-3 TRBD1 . CASSRGDRVDEQYF TGTGCCAGCAGCCGAGGGGACAGGGTCGACGAGCAGTACTTC
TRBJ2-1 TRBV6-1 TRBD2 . CASSELAGGPNEQFF TGTGCCAGCAGTGAACTAGCGGGGGGGCCCAATGAGCAGTTCTTC
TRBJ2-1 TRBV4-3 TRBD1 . CASSPDRGRYNEQFF TGCGCCAGCAGCCCAGACAGGGGTCGGTACAATGAGCAGTTCTTC
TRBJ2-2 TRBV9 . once CASSSVTGELFF TGTGCCAGCAGCTCCGTCACCGGGGAGCTGTTTTTT
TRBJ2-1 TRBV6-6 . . CASQLYNEQFF TGTGCCAGCCAGTTGTACAATGAGCAGTTCTTC
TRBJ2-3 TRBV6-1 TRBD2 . CASSEAGGHTDTQYF TGTGCCAGCAGTGAAGCGGGAGGGCACACAGATACGCAGTATTTT
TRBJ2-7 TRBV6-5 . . CASRKTGSEQYF TGTGCCAGCAGAAAAACAGGTAGCGAGCAGTACTTC
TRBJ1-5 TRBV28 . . CASRLEGNNQPQHF TGTGCCAGCAGGTTAGAGGGAAACAATCAGCCCCAGCATTTT
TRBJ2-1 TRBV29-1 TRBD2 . CSAGLAGANEQFF TGCAGCGCCGGACTAGCGGGAGCTAATGAGCAGTTCTTC
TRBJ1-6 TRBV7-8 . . CASSLVGGGSPLHF TGTGCCAGCAGCTTAGTTGGGGGCGGTTCACCCCTCCACTTT
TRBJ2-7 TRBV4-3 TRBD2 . CASSQESGGAGSYEQYF TGCGCCAGCAGCCAAGAGTCGGGAGGGGCGGGATCGTACGAGCAGTACTTC
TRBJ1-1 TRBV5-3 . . CARLGSDTEAFF TGTGCCAGACTGGGGTCTGACACTGAAGCTTTCTTT
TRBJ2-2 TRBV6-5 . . CASSPSTLAGELFF TGTGCCAGCAGTCCTTCGACTTTGGCCGGGGAGCTGTTTTTT
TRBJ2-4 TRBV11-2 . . CASSQMLGAKNIQYF TGTGCCAGCAGCCAGATGCTTGGGGCCAAAAACATTCAGTACTTC
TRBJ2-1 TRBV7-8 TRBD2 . CASSGSGTREFNEQFF TGTGCCAGCAGCGGAAGCGGGACGCGAGAGTTCAATGAGCAGTTCTTC
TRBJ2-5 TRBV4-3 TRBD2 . CASSQEGLAGGPGTQYF TGCGCCAGCAGCCAGGAGGGGCTAGCGGGAGGGCCGGGGACCCAGTACTTC
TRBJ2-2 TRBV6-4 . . CASQEGADTGELFF TGTGCCAGTCAGGAGGGGGCCGACACCGGGGAGCTGTTTTTT
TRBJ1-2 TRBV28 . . CASRLDGTYNYGYTF TGTGCCAGCAGACTGGATGGCACGTACAACTATGGCTACACCTTC
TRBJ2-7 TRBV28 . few CASSLSWNSLYEQYF TGTGCCAGCAGTTTGTCGTGGAACAGTCTCTACGAGCAGTACTTC
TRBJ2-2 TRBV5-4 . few CASSLSSRRETGELFF TGTGCCAGCAGCTTGAGTTCCCGGAGAGAGACCGGGGAGCTGTTTTTT
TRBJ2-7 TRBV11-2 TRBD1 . CASSSGQGDPYEQYF TGTGCCAGCAGCTCTGGACAGGGGGACCCCTACGAGCAGTACTTC
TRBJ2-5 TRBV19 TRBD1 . CASSVGQGLETQYF TGTGCCAGTAGTGTGGGACAGGGTCTTGAGACCCAGTACTTC
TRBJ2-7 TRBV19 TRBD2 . CAASPGLAYEQYF TGTGCCGCCTCCCCGGGACTAGCATACGAGCAGTACTTC
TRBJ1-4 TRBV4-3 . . CASSQDGTGTNEKLFF TGCGCCAGCAGCCAAGATGGCACAGGGACGAATGAAAAACTGTTTTTT
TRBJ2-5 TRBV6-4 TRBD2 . CASSVTAGAQETQYF TGTGCCAGCAGTGTCACAGCGGGAGCCCAGGAGACCCAGTACTTC
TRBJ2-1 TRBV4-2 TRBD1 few CASSPFAGTGIYNEQFF TGTGCCAGCAGTCCGTTTGCCGGGACAGGGATCTACAATGAGCAGTTCTTC
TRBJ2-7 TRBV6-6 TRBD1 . CASRGTGYYEQYF TGTGCCAGCCGCGGGACAGGTTACTACGAGCAGTACTTC
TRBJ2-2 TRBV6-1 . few CASSPGTYQTGELFF TGTGCCAGCAGTCCCGGGACTTACCAAACCGGGGAGCTGTTTTTT
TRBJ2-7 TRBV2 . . CASSEWAGSSYEQYF TGTGCCAGCAGTGAATGGGCGGGGAGCTCCTACGAGCAGTACTTC
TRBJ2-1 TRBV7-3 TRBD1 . CASSLRQGVLDEQFF TGTGCCAGCAGCTTACGACAGGGGGTGTTGGATGAGCAGTTCTTC
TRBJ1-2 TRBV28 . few CASSLTRQGYGYTF TGTGCCAGCAGTCTAACCCGGCAGGGGTACGGCTACACCTTC
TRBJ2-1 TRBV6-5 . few CASSSQGGGSYNEQFF TGTGCCAGCAGTTCACAGGGTGGCGGCTCCTACAATGAGCAGTTCTTC
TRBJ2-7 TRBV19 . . CASSIRDDSSYEQYF TGTGCCAGTAGTATCAGGGACGACAGCTCCTACGAGCAGTACTTC
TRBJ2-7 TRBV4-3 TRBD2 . CASSFWTSSPEQYF TGCGCCAGCAGCTTCTGGACTAGTTCCCCCGAGCAGTACTTC
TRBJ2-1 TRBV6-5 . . CASSHSPYNEQFF TGTGCCAGCAGTCACTCGCCCTACAATGAGCAGTTCTTC
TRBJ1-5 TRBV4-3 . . CASSQDRGNQPQHF TGCGCCAGCAGCCAAGATCGAGGGAATCAGCCCCAGCATTTT
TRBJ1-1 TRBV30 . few CAWSYGNTEAFF TGTGCCTGGAGTTACGGGAACACTGAAGCTTTCTTT
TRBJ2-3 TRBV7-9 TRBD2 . CASSQTGTSGSDTQYF TGTGCCAGCAGCCAAACCGGGACTAGTGGGTCAGATACGCAGTATTTT
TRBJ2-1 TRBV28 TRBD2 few CASSWWTSGMDEQFF TGTGCCAGCAGTTGGTGGACTAGCGGGATGGATGAGCAGTTCTTC